The subject of this entry is one TCR beta chain. This sample is drawn from a study of T-cell memory formation after mild COVID-19. Study overall: TCR clusters mostly belonged to single donors.

V lost 4 bases to trimming and J lost 6 bases, with 7 bases between them. The CDR3 runs to 11 residues. Germline CDR1 MDHEN, CDR2 SYDVKM. Barcoded TCR alpha and TCR beta cDNA libraries with UMIs came from 5'RACE using constant-segment primers. TCRdb re-derived calls from the 5' RACE reads in MiXCR, one entry per CDR3 protein. The table includes about 410,000 distinct CDR3 sequences, over 15% detected once. Sequenced material: PBMCs or a T cell subset sorted from them (not recorded which). This clonotype was sampled from a man between 18 and 29 years old who had mild COVID-19 (a few samples of this study predate the infection). Cell type and time point are not known. The chain has TRBV28 and TRBJ2-7; D is unclear. CDR3 residues: CASSSRVEQYV. DNA for the CDR3: TGTGCCAGCAGTTCCCGGGTCGAGCAGTACGTC.